The clone carrying this TCR beta chain is deemed medium-sized (0.01 to 0.1%). Its antigen is not identified. One end of the junction does not line up with germline, which may come from a read error. This CDR3 is built from 15 residues. This sample is drawn from a study of neurological immune-mediated disorders. Overall study: Of the approximately 34 patients with multiple sclerosis, about 31 had relapsing-remitting MS, whereas the remaining 3 had secondary progressive MS.

Every sequencing run drew on 15-18 subjects and yielded over 200 million TCR-beta sequences. Via MiXCR, TCRdb re-called the 5' RACE reads, giving one row per CDR3 protein. The sample holds about 55,000 distinct CDR3 sequences, about 3.5% seen once. Study findings and constraints: Phylogenetic grouping assigned the repertoires of 18 of 34 multiple sclerosis patients to a single related-CDR3 cluster, which may represent a signature. The study found no CDR3 amino acid sequences shared by expanded clones across subjects, suggesting private repertoires in all groups.

The chain carries TRBV12-3 or TRBV12-4 and TRBJ2-7; 8 positions match TRBD2. The source material was PBMCs. The sequence was collected from a man aged 25-45 years with multiple sclerosis. Here the CDR3 DNA reads TGCGCCAGCAGCCTCGGGCTAGCGGGCTCCTACGAGCAGTACTTC. It yields the protein CASSLGLAGSYEQYF.